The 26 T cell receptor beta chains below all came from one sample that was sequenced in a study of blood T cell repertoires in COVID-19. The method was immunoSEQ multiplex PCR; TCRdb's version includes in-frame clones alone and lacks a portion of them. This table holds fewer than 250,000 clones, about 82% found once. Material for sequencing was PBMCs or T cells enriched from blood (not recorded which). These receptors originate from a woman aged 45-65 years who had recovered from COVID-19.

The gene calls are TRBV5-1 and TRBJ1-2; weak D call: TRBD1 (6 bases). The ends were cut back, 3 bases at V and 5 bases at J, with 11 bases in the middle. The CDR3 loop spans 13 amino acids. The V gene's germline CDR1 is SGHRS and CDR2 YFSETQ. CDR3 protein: CASSSGQTYGYTF. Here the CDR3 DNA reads TGCGCCAGCAGCTCCGGACAGACATATGGCTACACCTTC.

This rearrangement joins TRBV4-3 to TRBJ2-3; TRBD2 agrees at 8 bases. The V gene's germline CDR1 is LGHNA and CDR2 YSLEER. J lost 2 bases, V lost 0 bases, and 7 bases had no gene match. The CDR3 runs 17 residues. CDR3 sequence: CASSQDFSSGATDTQYF. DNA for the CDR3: TGCGCCAGCAGCCAAGATTTTAGTAGCGGGGCCACAGATACGCAGTATTTT.

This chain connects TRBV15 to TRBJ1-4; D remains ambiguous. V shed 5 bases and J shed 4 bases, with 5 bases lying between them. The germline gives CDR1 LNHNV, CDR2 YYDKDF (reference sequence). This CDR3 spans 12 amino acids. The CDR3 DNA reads TGTGCCACCAGCCCCAATAATGAAAAACTGTTTTTT. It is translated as CATSPNNEKLFF.

The CDR3 DNA reads as TGTGCCATCGAAGCGGGAGCGAACACCGGGGAGCTGTTTTTT. Protein product: CAIEAGANTGELFF. The genes are TRBV10-3 and TRBJ2-2; 8 bases line up with TRBD2. The V gene's germline CDR1 is ENHRY and CDR2 SYGVKD. The V segment lost 8 bases and the J segment 0 bases; nucleotides outside the gene matches: 2. The CDR3 consists of 14 residues.

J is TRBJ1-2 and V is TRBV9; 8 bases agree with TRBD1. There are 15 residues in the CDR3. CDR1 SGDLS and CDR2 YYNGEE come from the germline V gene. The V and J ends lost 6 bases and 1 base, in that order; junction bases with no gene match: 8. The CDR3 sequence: CASTGQGRLNYGYTF. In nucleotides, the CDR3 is TGTGCCAGCACCGGACAGGGCCGACTTAACTATGGCTACACCTTC.

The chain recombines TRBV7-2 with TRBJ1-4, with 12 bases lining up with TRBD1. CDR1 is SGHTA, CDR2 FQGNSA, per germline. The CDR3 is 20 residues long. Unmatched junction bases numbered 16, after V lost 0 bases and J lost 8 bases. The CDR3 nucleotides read TGTGCCAGCAGCTTAGCTAAGAGGACGGGACAGGGGGCCGGCGGGGAAAAACTGTTTTTT. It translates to CASSLAKRTGQGAGGEKLFF.

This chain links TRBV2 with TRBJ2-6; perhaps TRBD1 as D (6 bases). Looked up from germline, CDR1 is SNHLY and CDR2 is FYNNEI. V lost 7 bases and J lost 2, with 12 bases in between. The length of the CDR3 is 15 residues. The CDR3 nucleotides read TGTGCCAGCACCCGAGAGGGGGCTGGGGCCAACGTCCTGACTTTC. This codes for CASTREGAGANVLTF.

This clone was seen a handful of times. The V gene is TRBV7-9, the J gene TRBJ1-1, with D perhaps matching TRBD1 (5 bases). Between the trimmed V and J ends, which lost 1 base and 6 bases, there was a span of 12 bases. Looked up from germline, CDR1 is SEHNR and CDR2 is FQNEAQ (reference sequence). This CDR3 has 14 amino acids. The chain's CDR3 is CASSLEVSGAEAFF. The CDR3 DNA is TGTGCCAGCAGCTTAGAGGTATCGGGGGCTGAAGCTTTCTTT.

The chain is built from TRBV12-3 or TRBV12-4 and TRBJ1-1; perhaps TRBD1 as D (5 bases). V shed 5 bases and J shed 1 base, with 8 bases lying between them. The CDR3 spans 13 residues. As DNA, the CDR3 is TGTGCCAGCAGTCAGCAGGGGAACACTGAAGCTTTCTTT. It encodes CASSQQGNTEAFF.

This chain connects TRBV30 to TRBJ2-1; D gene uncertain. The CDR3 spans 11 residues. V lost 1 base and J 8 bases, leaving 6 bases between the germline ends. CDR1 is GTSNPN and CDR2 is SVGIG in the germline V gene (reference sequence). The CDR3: CAWSARDEQFF. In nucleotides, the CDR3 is TGTGCCTGGAGTGCGAGAGATGAGCAGTTCTTC.

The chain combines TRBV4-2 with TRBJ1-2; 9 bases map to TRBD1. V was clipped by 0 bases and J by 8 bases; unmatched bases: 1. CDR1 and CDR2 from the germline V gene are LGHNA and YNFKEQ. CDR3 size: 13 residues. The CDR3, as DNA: TGTGCCAGCAGCCAAGAGGACAGGGGAGGCTACACCTTC. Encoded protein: CASSQEDRGGYTF.

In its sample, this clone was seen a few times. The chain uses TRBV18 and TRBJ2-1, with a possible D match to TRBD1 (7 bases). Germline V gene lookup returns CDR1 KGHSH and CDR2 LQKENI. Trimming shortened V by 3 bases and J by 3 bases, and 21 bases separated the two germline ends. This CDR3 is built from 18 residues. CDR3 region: CASSPSTAQGTFYNEQFF. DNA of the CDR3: TGTGCCAGCTCACCTTCGACAGCACAGGGGACTTTCTACAATGAGCAGTTCTTC.

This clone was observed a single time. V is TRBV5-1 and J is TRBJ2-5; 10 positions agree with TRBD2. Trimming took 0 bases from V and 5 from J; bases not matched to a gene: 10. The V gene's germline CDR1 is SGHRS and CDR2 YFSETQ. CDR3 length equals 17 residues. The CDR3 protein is CASSLGRAGLAFETQYF. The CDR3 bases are TGCGCCAGCAGCTTGGGTCGGGCGGGACTAGCGTTTGAGACCCAGTACTTC. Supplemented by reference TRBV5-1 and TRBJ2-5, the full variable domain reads KAGVTQTPRYLIKTRGQQVTLSCSPISGHRSVSWYQQTPGQGLQFLFEYFSETQRNKGNFPGRFSGRQFSNSRSEMNVSTLELGDSALYLCASSLGRAGLAFETQYFGPGTRLLVL.

CDR3 region: CASSRLAPHTEAFF. DNA for the CDR3: TGTGCCAGCAGCAGACTAGCCCCACACACTGAAGCTTTCTTT. The chain employs TRBV6-2 or TRBV6-3 and TRBJ1-1; D gene ambiguous. The CDR3 runs 14 residues. The V and J ends lost 6 bases and 3 bases respectively, with 14 bases between them. Per the germline V gene, CDR1 is MNHEY and CDR2 is SVGEGT.

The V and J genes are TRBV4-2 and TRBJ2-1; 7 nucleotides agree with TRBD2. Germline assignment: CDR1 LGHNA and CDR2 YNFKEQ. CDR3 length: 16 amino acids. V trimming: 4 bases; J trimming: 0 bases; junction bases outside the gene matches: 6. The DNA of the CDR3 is TGTGCCAGCAGCCCTTTAGCGGGCAGCTCCTACAATGAGCAGTTCTTC. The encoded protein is CASSPLAGSSYNEQFF.

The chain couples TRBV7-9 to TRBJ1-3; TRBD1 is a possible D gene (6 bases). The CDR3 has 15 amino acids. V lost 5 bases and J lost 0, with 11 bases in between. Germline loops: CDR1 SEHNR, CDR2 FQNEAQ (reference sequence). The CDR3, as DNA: TGTGCCAGCAGCAGGTGGGACATCTCTGGAAACACCATATATTTT. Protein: CASSRWDISGNTIYF.

CDR3 sequence (DNA): TGTGCCACCAGCAGATTCAGCGGGGGGACAGGGGAGTTCTTC. It specifies CATSRFSGGTGEFF. This sequence joins TRBV15 and TRBJ2-1; possible D gene TRBD1, 10 bases. V dropped 2 bases and J dropped 14 bases, with 19 bases sitting between them. This CDR3 contains 14 residues. Germline CDR1 LNHNV, CDR2 YYDKDF (reference sequence).

The CDR3 loop is CASSAQDRVNTEAFF. The CDR3 DNA sequence: TGTGCCAGCAGCGCCCAGGACAGGGTTAACACTGAAGCTTTCTTT. This chain uses TRBV9 with TRBJ1-1, with 8 bases aligning to TRBD1. Germline CDR1 is SGDLS and CDR2 is YYNGEE. With 3 bases clipped from V and 2 bases from J, the junction kept 6 bases outside the gene matches. The CDR3 has 15 amino acids.

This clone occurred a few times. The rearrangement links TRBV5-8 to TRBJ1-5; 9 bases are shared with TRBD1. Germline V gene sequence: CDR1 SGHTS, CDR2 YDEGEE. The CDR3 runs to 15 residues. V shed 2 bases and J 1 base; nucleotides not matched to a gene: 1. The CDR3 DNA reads TGTGCCAGCAGCTTTGGACAGGGGAGCAATCAGCCCCAGCATTTT. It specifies CASSFGQGSNQPQHF.

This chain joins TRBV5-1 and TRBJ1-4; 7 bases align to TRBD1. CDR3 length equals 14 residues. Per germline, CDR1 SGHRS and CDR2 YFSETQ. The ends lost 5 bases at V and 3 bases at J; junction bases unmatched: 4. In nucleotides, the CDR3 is TGCGCCAGCAGATCGGGACAGTCTAATGAAAAACTGTTTTTT. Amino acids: CASRSGQSNEKLFF.

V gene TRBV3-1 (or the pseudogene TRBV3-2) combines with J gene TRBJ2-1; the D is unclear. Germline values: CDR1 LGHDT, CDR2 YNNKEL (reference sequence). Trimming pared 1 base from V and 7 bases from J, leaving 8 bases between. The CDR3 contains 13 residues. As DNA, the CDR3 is TGTGCCAGCAGCCAAGCGATGCGGAATGAGCAGTTCTTC. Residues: CASSQAMRNEQFF.

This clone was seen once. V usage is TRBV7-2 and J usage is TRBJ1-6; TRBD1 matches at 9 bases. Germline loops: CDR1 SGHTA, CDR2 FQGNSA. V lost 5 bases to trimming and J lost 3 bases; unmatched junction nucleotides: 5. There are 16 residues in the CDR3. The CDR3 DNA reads TGTGCCAGCAGCACACAGGGGGCCCTCTATAATTCACCCCTCCACTTT. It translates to CASSTQGALYNSPLHF.

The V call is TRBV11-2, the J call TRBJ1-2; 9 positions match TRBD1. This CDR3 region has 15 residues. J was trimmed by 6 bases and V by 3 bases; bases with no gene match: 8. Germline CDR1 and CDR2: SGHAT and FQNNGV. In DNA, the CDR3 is TGTGCCAGCAGCTTGAGTACAGGGGGCAGGCATGGCTACACCTTC. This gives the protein CASSLSTGGRHGYTF.

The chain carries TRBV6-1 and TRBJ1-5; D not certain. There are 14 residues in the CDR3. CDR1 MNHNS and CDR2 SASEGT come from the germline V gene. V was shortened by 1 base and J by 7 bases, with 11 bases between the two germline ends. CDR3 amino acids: CASSEEVSSQPQHF. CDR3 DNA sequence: TGTGCCAGCAGTGAAGAAGTATCAAGCCAGCCCCAGCATTTT.

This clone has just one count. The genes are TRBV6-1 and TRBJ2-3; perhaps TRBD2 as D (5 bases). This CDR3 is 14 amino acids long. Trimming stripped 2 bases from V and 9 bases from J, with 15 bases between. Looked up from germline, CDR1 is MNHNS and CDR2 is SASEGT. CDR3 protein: CASSEFPSLGTQYF. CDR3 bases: TGTGCCAGCAGTGAATTTCCTAGCTTGGGCACGCAGTATTTT.

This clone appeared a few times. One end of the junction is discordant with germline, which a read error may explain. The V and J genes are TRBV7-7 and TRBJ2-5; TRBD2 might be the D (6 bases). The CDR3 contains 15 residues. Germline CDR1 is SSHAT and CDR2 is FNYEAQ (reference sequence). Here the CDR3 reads CASSVGGLRQETQYF. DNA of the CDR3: TGTGCTAGCAGCGTTGGGGGGTTAAGGCAAGAGACCCAGTACTTC.